Described below is a single TCR beta chain sequence and its context. Its antigen is unidentified. These data come from a study of blood T cells in healthy people across ages. Study observations and caveats: Roughly linear age-related decline in beta diversity appeared, significant by age approximately 41.

The CDR3 runs to 15 residues. Germline CDR1 reads DFQATT; CDR2 reads SNEGSKA (reference sequence). V lost 0 bases and J 0 bases, leaving 11 bases between the germline ends. Together with a sample-barcoded 5' primer, a J-beta primer mix was included in a second PCR lasting about 7 to 11 cycles. A single record per CDR3 protein comes from TCRdb applying MiXCR to the 5' RACE reads. The sample includes 800,000 or so distinct CDR3 sequences, about 47% of them seen just once. The specimen sequenced was blood. The clonotype originates from an elderly man in good health. J is TRBJ1-2 and V is TRBV20-1; D gene ambiguous. The CDR3 sequence is CSARDAARTNYGYTF. CDR3 bases: TGCAGTGCTAGAGATGCCGCCAGGACTAACTATGGCTACACCTTC.